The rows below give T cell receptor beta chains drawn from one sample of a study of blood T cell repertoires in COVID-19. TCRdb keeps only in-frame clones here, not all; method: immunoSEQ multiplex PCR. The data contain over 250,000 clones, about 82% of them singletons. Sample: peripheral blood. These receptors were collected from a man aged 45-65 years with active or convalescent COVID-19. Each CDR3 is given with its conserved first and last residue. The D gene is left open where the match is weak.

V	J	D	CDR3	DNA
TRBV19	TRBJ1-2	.	CASSPIGRGAYYGYTF	TGTGCCAGTAGTCCTATCGGGAGGGGCGCGTACTATGGCTACACCTTC
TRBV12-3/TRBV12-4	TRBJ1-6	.	CASSFSNSPLHF	TGTGCCAGCAGTTTCTCCAATTCACCCCTCCACTTT
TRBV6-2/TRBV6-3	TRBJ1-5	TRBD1	CASSSHSGGYQPQHF	TGTGCCAGCAGTTCCCACTCAGGGGGCTACCAGCCCCAGCATTTT
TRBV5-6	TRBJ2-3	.	CASSLGAHTDTQYF	TGTGCCAGCAGCTTGGGGGCGCACACAGATACGCAGTATTTT
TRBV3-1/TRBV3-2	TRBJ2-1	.	CASSQGPELGNEQFF	TGTGCCAGCAGCCAAGGTCCGGAGCTTGGAAATGAGCAGTTCTTC
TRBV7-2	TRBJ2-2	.	CASSLKAETGELFF	TGTGCCAGCAGCTTAAAAGCGGAGACCGGGGAGCTGTTTTTT
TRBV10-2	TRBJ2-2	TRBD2	CASFRTSGNTGELFF	TGCGCCAGCTTCAGAACTAGCGGGAACACCGGGGAGCTGTTTTTT
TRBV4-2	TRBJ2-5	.	CASSQGVGVRETQYF	TGTGCCAGCAGCCAAGGGGTAGGGGTTCGGGAGACCCAGTACTTC
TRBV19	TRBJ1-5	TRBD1	CASSNRGHQPQHF	TGTGCCAGTAGTAACAGGGGGCATCAGCCCCAGCATTTT
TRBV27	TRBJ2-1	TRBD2	CASSFSASGPYNEQFF	TGTGCCAGCAGTTTCAGTGCTAGCGGTCCTTACAATGAGCAGTTCTTC
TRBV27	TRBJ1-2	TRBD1	CASSFGTGIYGYTF	TGTGCCAGCAGTTTCGGGACAGGGATCTATGGCTACACCTTC